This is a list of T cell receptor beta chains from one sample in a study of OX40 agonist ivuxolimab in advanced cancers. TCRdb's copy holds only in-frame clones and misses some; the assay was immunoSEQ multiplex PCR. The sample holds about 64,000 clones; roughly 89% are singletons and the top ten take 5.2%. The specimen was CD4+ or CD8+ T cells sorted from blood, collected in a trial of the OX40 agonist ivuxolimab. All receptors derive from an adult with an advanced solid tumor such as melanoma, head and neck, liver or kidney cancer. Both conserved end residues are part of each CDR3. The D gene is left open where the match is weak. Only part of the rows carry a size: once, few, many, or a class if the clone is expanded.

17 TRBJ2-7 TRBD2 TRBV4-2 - CASSHRGLAGGGSEQYF TGTGCCAGCAGCCATCGCGGACTAGCGGGAGGTGGGTCTGAGCAGTACTTC
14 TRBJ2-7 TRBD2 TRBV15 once CATSREGGAYEQYF TGTGCCACCAGCAGAGAGGGGGGGGCCTACGAGCAGTACTTC
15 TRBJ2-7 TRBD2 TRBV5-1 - CASSLLAGVRDEQYF TGCGCCAGCAGCTTACTAGCGGGAGTTAGGGACGAGCAGTACTTC
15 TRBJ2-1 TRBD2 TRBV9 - CASSVASSGTNEQFF TGTGCCAGCAGCGTAGCGTCTAGCGGGACCAATGAGCAGTTCTTC
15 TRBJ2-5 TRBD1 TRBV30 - CAWSVGEGAVETQYF TGTGCCTGGAGTGTAGGAGAGGGGGCGGTGGAGACCCAGTACTTC
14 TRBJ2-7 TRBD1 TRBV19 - CASSRDRRAYEQYF TGTGCCAGTAGTAGGGACAGGCGAGCCTACGAGCAGTACTTC
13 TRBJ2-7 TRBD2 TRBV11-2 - CASSLVGRDEQYF TGTGCCAGCAGCTTAGTAGGGAGGGACGAGCAGTACTTC
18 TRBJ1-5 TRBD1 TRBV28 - CASTPRGQGVGGNQPQHF TGTGCCAGCACTCCTAGGGGACAGGGTGTAGGAGGCAATCAGCCCCAGCATTTT
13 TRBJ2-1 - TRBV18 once CASSPPGYNEQFF TGTGCCAGCTCACCGCCCGGTTACAATGAGCAGTTCTTC
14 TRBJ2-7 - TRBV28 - CASSPGTRPDEQYF TGTGCCAGCAGTCCCGGGACAAGGCCCGACGAGCAGTACTTC
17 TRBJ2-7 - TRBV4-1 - CASSQDPDGVDIYEQYF TGCGCCAGCAGCCAAGACCCTGACGGGGTGGATATCTACGAGCAGTACTTC
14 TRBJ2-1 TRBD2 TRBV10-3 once CAISGTSGRYEQFF TGTGCCATCAGTGGGACTAGCGGGAGGTATGAGCAGTTCTTC
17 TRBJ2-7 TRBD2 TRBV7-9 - CASSLGGLAGGGYEQYF TGTGCCAGCAGCTTAGGGGGACTAGCGGGAGGTGGATACGAGCAGTACTTC
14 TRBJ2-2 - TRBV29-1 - CSATPLQGMGGLFF TGCAGCGCTACTCCCTTACAGGGGATGGGGGGGCTGTTTTTT
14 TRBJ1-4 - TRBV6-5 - CASSYGATNEKLFF TGTGCCAGCAGTTACGGGGCAACTAATGAAAAACTGTTTTTT
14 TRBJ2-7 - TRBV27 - CASEFWGRAYEQYF TGTGCCAGCGAGTTCTGGGGCAGGGCCTACGAGCAGTACTTC
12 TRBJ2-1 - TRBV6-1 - CASSGPYNEQFF TGTGCCAGCAGCGGACCTTACAATGAGCAGTTCTTC
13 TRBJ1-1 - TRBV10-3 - CAISGAGNTEAFF TGTGCCATCAGTGGGGCGGGGAACACTGAAGCTTTCTTT
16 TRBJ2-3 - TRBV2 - CASRRSQGTSTDTQYF TGTGCCAGCAGGCGCTCCCAGGGGACTAGCACAGATACGCAGTATTTT
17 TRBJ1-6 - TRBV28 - CASSPATGKRGNSPLHF TGTGCCAGCAGTCCCGCAACAGGAAAAAGGGGTAATTCACCCCTCCACTTT
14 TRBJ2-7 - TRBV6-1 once CASSGGHSAYEQYF TGTGCCAGCAGCGGAGGACACTCCGCCTACGAGCAGTACTTC
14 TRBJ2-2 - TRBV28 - CASSLVMGTGELFF -
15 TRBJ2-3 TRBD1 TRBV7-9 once CASSLAQGATDTQYF TGTGCCAGCAGCTTAGCCCAGGGGGCCACAGATACGCAGTATTTT
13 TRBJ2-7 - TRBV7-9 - CASSLGAPYEQYF TGTGCCAGCAGCTTAGGGGCGCCCTACGAGCAGTACTTC
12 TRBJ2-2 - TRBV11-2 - CASSLIFGELFF TGTGCCAGCAGTCTTATTTTCGGGGAGCTGTTTTTT
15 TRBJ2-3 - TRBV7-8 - CASSLTQGGYDTQYF TGTGCCAGCAGCTTAACCCAAGGGGGTTACGATACGCAGTATTTT
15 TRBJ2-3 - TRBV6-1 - CASRGGLTSTDTQYF TGTGCCAGCAGGGGTGGATTAACTAGCACAGATACGCAGTATTTT
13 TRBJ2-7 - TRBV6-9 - CASSVGVHGEQYF TGTGCCAGCAGCGTCGGGGTGCACGGGGAGCAGTACTTC
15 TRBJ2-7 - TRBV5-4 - CASSSRKGSSYEQYF TGTGCCAGCAGCTCTAGGAAGGGTAGCTCCTACGAGCAGTACTTC
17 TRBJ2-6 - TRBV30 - CAWRRGRTRSGANVLTF TGTGCCTGGAGGCGGGGTCGGACACGCTCTGGGGCCAACGTCCTGACTTTC
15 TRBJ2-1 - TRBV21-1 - CASSKETGGSYEQFF TGTGCCAGCAGCAAAGAAACAGGGGGGTCGTATGAGCAGTTCTTC
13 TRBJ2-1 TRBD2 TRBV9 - CASSVAGGNEQFF TGTGCCAGCAGCGTGGCGGGAGGCAATGAGCAGTTCTTC
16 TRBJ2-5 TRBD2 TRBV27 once CASSLSLGGAQRTQYF TGTGCCAGCAGTTTATCATTGGGAGGGGCCCAACGGACCCAGTACTTC
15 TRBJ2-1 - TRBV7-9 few CASRPLGETSNEQFF TGTGCCAGCAGGCCTCTGGGCGAGACCAGCAATGAGCAGTTCTTC
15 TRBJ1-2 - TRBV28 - CASSFSTGFYYGYTF TGTGCCAGCAGTTTTAGTACAGGGTTCTACTATGGCTACACCTTC
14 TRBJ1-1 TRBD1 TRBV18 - CASSPGQVNTEAFF TGTGCCAGCTCACCGGGACAGGTGAACACTGAAGCTTTCTTT
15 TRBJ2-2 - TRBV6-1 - CASSALTRSTGELFF TGTGCCAGCAGTGCCCTGACTAGGTCGACCGGGGAGCTGTTTTTT
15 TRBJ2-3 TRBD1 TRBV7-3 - CASSIGQGATDTQYF TGTGCCAGCAGCATTGGACAGGGGGCCACAGATACGCAGTATTTT
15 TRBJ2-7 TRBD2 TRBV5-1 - CASSPTSGAPYEQYF TGCGCCAGCAGCCCGACTAGCGGGGCCCCCTACGAGCAGTACTTC
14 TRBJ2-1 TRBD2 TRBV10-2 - CATSTSQDASEQFF TGCGCCACTTCGACTAGCCAAGATGCCAGTGAGCAGTTCTTC
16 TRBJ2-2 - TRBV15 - CATGRGRSGDTGELFF TGTGCCACCGGCCGGGGGAGGTCGGGGGACACCGGGGAGCTGTTTTTT
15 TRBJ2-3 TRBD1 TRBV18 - CASSPPTGGTDTQYF TGTGCCAGCTCACCACCTACAGGGGGGACAGATACGCAGTATTTT
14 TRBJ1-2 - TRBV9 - CASSATDSRYGYTF TGTGCCAGCAGCGCTACAGACAGTCGATATGGCTACACCTTC
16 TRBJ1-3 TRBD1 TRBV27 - CASSFSGTGYRNTIYF TGTGCCAGCAGTTTTTCCGGGACAGGGTATAGAAACACCATATATTTT
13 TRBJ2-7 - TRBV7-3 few CASSPAASYEQYF TGTGCCAGCAGTCCGGCGGCTAGCTACGAGCAGTACTTC
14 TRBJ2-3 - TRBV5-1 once CASTRTGSTDTQYF TGCGCCAGCACCCGGACGGGTAGCACAGATACGCAGTATTTT
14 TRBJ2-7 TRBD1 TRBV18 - CASSRDSLTYEQYF TGTGCCAGCTCCCGGGACAGTTTGACCTACGAGCAGTACTTC
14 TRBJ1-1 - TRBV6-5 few CASSYLGARTEAFF TGTGCCAGCAGTTACCTGGGGGCGAGGACTGAAGCTTTCTTT
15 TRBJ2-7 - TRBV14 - CASSKASLSSYEQYF TGTGCCAGCAGCAAAGCCAGTCTGAGCTCCTACGAGCAGTACTTC
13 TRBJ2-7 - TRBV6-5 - CASRPTNSYEQYF TGTGCCAGCAGGCCTACGAACTCCTACGAGCAGTACTTC
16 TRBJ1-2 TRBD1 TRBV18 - CASSPARDRVNYGYTF TGTGCCAGCTCACCTGCTCGGGACAGGGTTAACTATGGCTACACCTTC
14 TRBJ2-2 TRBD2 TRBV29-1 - CSVAGGSPTGELFF TGCAGCGTTGCCGGCGGGAGTCCCACCGGGGAGCTGTTTTTT
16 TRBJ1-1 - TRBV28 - CASSGRGRFANTEAFF TGTGCCAGCAGTGGGAGGGGACGGTTCGCGAACACTGAAGCTTTCTTT
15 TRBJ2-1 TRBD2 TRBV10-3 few CAISDPRGTSGKLFF TGTGCCATCAGTGACCCCCGCGGGACTAGCGGAAAATTGTTCTTC
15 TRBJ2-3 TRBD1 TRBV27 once CASSFDRGGTDTQYF TGTGCCAGCAGTTTCGACAGGGGGGGCACAGATACGCAGTATTTT